The rows below give T cell receptor beta chains drawn from one sample of a study of cytomegalovirus exposure and HLA in healthy donors. Clones were read by immunoSEQ multiplex PCR, and TCRdb kept only the in-frame ones, dropping some. The sample includes roughly 330,000 clones, around 87% of them seen just once. Sequencing was done on a sample of PBMCs. These TCRs come from a woman aged 25-40 years in good health and CMV-seropositive. The CDR3 runs from the conserved cysteine through the conserved F or W. Fields, in order: clone size, D gene, V gene, J gene, CDR3 DNA, CDR3 protein. D genes are given only for firm matches. Size is stated for part of the rows, as once, few or many counts, or as a class when the clone is expanded.

size: .
D: TRBD2
V: TRBV14
J: TRBJ2-3
DNA: TGTGCCAGCAGCCAAGACACGAGCGGGAGGGCCGCTACGCAGTATTTT
CDR3: CASSQDTSGRAATQYF

size: .
D: TRBD1
V: TRBV18
J: TRBJ2-7
DNA: TGTGCCAGCTCAAACAGGGGTCCTTCCTACGAGCAGTACTTC
CDR3: CASSNRGPSYEQYF

size: .
D: .
V: TRBV4-3
J: TRBJ1-3
DNA: TGCGCCAGCAGCCAAGAAAGGGCAGGGCGCTCTGGAAACACCATATATTTT
CDR3: CASSQERAGRSGNTIYF

size: .
D: TRBD2
V: TRBV7-3
J: TRBJ2-7
DNA: TGTGCCAGCAGCTTAACGTCGACTAGCGGAAACTACGAGCAGTACTTC
CDR3: CASSLTSTSGNYEQYF

size: .
D: .
V: TRBV28
J: TRBJ2-1
DNA: TGTGCCAGCAGTTTCCCGAATGAGCAGTTCTTC
CDR3: CASSFPNEQFF

size: .
D: .
V: TRBV7-9
J: TRBJ1-5
DNA: TGTGCCAGCAGCTTCTTGGGGAGCAATCAGCCCCAGCATTTT
CDR3: CASSFLGSNQPQHF

size: .
D: .
V: TRBV11-3
J: TRBJ2-3
DNA: TGTGCCAGCAGCCCGTCCGACCCGTTGGATACGCAGTATTTT
CDR3: CASSPSDPLDTQYF

size: .
D: TRBD2
V: TRBV30
J: TRBJ2-7
DNA: TGTGCCTACACTAGCGGGATGATTTACGAGCAGTACTTC
CDR3: CAYTSGMIYEQYF

size: .
D: .
V: TRBV7-2
J: TRBJ1-1
DNA: TGTGCCAGCAGCCCAACCCTGGACACTGAAGCTTTCTTT
CDR3: CASSPTLDTEAFF

size: .
D: TRBD1
V: TRBV7-2
J: TRBJ2-7
DNA: TGTGCCAGCAGCTTAGAGGGGACAGCAATCTACGAGCAGTACTTC
CDR3: CASSLEGTAIYEQYF

size: .
D: .
V: TRBV5-1
J: TRBJ2-5
DNA: TGCGCCAGCAGCTTGGACATTCAAGAGACCCAGTACTTC
CDR3: CASSLDIQETQYF

size: .
D: .
V: TRBV28
J: TRBJ1-1
DNA: TGTGCCAGCAGTTTAGTTGGCACTGAAGCTTTCTTT
CDR3: CASSLVGTEAFF

size: .
D: TRBD2
V: TRBV27
J: TRBJ2-5
DNA: TGTGCCAGCAGTTTAGGGCTAGCGGGCCAAGAGACCCAGTACTTC
CDR3: CASSLGLAGQETQYF

size: once
D: TRBD1
V: TRBV6-5
J: TRBJ1-2
DNA: TGTGCCAGCACCGAGGACAGGGCCCGTCCTGCGGGCTACACCTTC
CDR3: CASTEDRARPAGYTF

size: .
D: TRBD1
V: TRBV7-2
J: TRBJ2-7
DNA: TGTGCCAGCAGCCTCGGGACAGTTATCAAGCCAGACCCCTCCTACGAGCAGTACTTC
CDR3: CASSLGTVIKPDPSYEQYF

size: .
D: .
V: TRBV25-1
J: TRBJ1-3
DNA: TGTGCCAGTAGAGAAGGGGGAACCCCAGCCGCTGGAAACACCATATATTTT
CDR3: CASREGGTPAAGNTIYF

size: .
D: TRBD2
V: TRBV7-2
J: TRBJ2-5
DNA: TGTGCCAGCAGCCAACCGGGACTAGCGTTCCAAGAGACCCAGTACTTC
CDR3: CASSQPGLAFQETQYF

size: .
D: TRBD2
V: TRBV28
J: TRBJ2-7
DNA: TGTGCCAGCAGTTTCTCTAGCGGGAGGAGCTCCTACGAGCAGTACTTC
CDR3: CASSFSSGRSSYEQYF

size: .
D: TRBD1
V: TRBV2
J: TRBJ1-2
DNA: TGTGCCAGCAGGAGCCACACAGGGGATTGGGGCTACACCTTC
CDR3: CASRSHTGDWGYTF

size: .
D: TRBD2
V: TRBV5-1
J: TRBJ2-1
DNA: TGCGCCAGCAGCTTGCTCGGGGAGGGTGAGCAGTTCTTC
CDR3: CASSLLGEGEQFF

size: .
D: TRBD1
V: TRBV5-8
J: TRBJ2-7
DNA: TGTGCCAGCAGCTGGGGACAGTCCTACGAGCAGTACTTC
CDR3: CASSWGQSYEQYF

size: .
D: .
V: TRBV5-4
J: TRBJ2-3
DNA: TGTGCCAGCAGCAGCGGGACAGTGGCAGATACGCAGTATTTT
CDR3: CASSSGTVADTQYF

size: .
D: .
V: TRBV18
J: TRBJ1-4
DNA: TGTGCCAGCTCACGCAGGGCCAGCGAAAAACTGTTTTTT
CDR3: CASSRRASEKLFF

size: .
D: TRBD2
V: TRBV27
J: TRBJ2-7
DNA: TGTGCCAGCAGGGGGACTAGCGGGAGCTTTGAGCAGTACTTC
CDR3: CASRGTSGSFEQYF

size: .
D: TRBD1
V: TRBV5-4
J: TRBJ2-1
DNA: TGTGCCAGCGCACTAGGGGGCGGGTATGAGCAGTTCTTC
CDR3: CASALGGGYEQFF

size: .
D: .
V: TRBV5-1
J: TRBJ2-2
DNA: TGCGCCAGCAGCCCGGGGACTTCGAACACCGGGGAGCTGTTTTTT
CDR3: CASSPGTSNTGELFF

size: .
D: .
V: TRBV9
J: TRBJ2-2
DNA: TGTGCCAGCAGCTATAGGGCTAGGGAAGTTCCCGGGGAGCTGTTTTTT
CDR3: CASSYRAREVPGELFF

size: .
D: TRBD2
V: TRBV23-1
J: TRBJ2-1
DNA: TGCGCCACGGATCCCGGTTTATGCGGGAGACTAGGCAATGAGCAGTTCTTC
CDR3: CATDPGLCGRLGNEQFF

size: .
D: .
V: TRBV7-2
J: TRBJ2-5
DNA: TGTGCCAGCAGCTCAAGACATACCCAAGAGACCCAGTACTTC
CDR3: CASSSRHTQETQYF

size: .
D: .
V: TRBV5-1
J: TRBJ2-2
DNA: TGCGCCAGCAGCTTGGGGGTAGGGCTTAACACCGGGGAGCTGTTTTTT
CDR3: CASSLGVGLNTGELFF

size: few
D: .
V: TRBV7-9
J: TRBJ1-6
DNA: TGTGCCAGCAGCTTAGCGGGGTTACACAATTCACCCCTCCACTTT
CDR3: CASSLAGLHNSPLHF

size: .
D: .
V: TRBV5-1
J: TRBJ2-3
DNA: TGCGCCAGCAGACTGACGTGGGCCGCAGATACGCAGTATTTT
CDR3: CASRLTWAADTQYF

size: .
D: .
V: TRBV4-3
J: TRBJ1-5
DNA: TGCGCCAGCAGCCCGCTCCAGCCCCAGCATTTT
CDR3: CASSPLQPQHF

size: .
D: TRBD1
V: TRBV5-1
J: TRBJ2-7
DNA: TGCGCCAGCAGCGGCCGTGACAGGGACTCCTACGAGCAGTACTTC
CDR3: CASSGRDRDSYEQYF

size: .
D: TRBD1
V: TRBV5-1
J: TRBJ1-2
DNA: TGCGCCAGCAGCTTGGGACAGGGGAGTGGGAGCTACACCTTC
CDR3: CASSLGQGSGSYTF

size: .
D: .
V: TRBV7-6
J: TRBJ1-1
DNA: TGTGCCAGCAGCCCCCCGGGGGGGGTTACTGAAGCTTTCTTT
CDR3: CASSPPGGVTEAFF

size: few
D: .
V: TRBV2
J: TRBJ1-2
DNA: TGTGCCAGCAGTGAAACGGGGGTTAACTATGGCTACACCTTC
CDR3: CASSETGVNYGYTF

size: .
D: .
V: TRBV29-1
J: TRBJ1-5
DNA: TGCAGCGTTGAAGATCCGGGCACTTCAGCCCAGCATTTT
CDR3: CSVEDPGTSAQHF

size: .
D: TRBD2
V: TRBV27
J: TRBJ2-1
DNA: TGTGCCAGCAGTCTACTAGCGGGGATATACAATGAGCAGTTCTTC
CDR3: CASSLLAGIYNEQFF

size: .
D: .
V: TRBV30
J: TRBJ1-3
DNA: TGTGCCTGGAGTGTGACCTCCGGAAACACCATATATTTT
CDR3: CAWSVTSGNTIYF

size: .
D: .
V: TRBV5-4
J: TRBJ1-5
DNA: TGTGCCAGCAGCCAGGACAGTAATCAGCCCCAGCATTTT
CDR3: CASSQDSNQPQHF

size: .
D: .
V: TRBV5-6
J: TRBJ1-1
DNA: TGTGCCAGCAGCGAGGGGACAACTGAAGCTTTCTTT
CDR3: CASSEGTTEAFF

size: few
D: .
V: TRBV2
J: TRBJ2-7
DNA: TGTGCCAGCAGTCACCAGTACTTC
CDR3: CASSHQYF

size: .
D: .
V: TRBV6-5
J: TRBJ1-5
DNA: TGTGCCAGCAGTAAATCCTCAGGGCGCTTTCAGCCCCAGCATTTT
CDR3: CASSKSSGRFQPQHF